The source of this T cell receptor beta chain is a study of regulatory T cells in long-lasting Graves disease. Regarding time point: persistent/refractory GD, antithyroid drugs over 5 years with positive TRAb. PBMCs provided the RNA from which the TCR library was made. For TCR beta, libraries came from iRepertoire HTBI primers and Arm-PCR of CDR3 regions. MiXCR, applied by TCRdb to the multiplex PCR reads, yields one record per CDR3 protein. The sample holds about 420,000 distinct CDR3 sequences, 20% to 30% seen once. Germline loops: CDR1 MGHRA, CDR2 YSYEKL. V was pared by 0 bases and J by 2 bases, with 4 bases of the junction left unmatched. The CDR3 has 16 residues.

Sequences were derived from peripheral blood mononuclear cells (PBMCs), sampled when the disease was refractory, from a patient treated with antithyroid drugs. The chain has TRBV4-1 and TRBJ2-1; 7 positions agree with TRBD2. This sequence originates from a female donor with Graves disease. Here the CDR3 reads CASSQEAGLPYNEQFF. The CDR3 nucleotides read TGCGCCAGCAGCCAAGAAGCGGGACTCCCCTACAATGAGCAGTTCTTC.